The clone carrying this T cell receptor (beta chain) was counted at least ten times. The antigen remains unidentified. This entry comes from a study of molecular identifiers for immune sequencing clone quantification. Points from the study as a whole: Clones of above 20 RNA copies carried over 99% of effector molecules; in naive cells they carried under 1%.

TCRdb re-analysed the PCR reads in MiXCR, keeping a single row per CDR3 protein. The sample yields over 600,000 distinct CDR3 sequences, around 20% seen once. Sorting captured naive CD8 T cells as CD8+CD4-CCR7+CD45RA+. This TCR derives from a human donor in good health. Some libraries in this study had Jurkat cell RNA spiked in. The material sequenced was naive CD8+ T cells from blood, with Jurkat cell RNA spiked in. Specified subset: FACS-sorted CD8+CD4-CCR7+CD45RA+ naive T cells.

CDR3 amino acids: CASSLTGLGLNTEAFF. DNA for the CDR3: TGTGCCAGCAGCTTGACAGGGCTAGGCTTGAACACTGAAGCTTTCTTT. This rearrangement joins TRBV5-4 to TRBJ1-1; D is possibly TRBD1 (6 bases). V lost 1 base and J 0 bases, leaving 13 bases between the germline ends. This CDR3 has 16 amino acids. Looked up from germline, CDR1 is SGHNT and CDR2 is YYREEE (reference sequence).